A single sample is the source of the 16 T cell receptor beta chains below, sequenced in a study of cytomegalovirus exposure and HLA in healthy donors. The PCR used 60 Vbeta and 13 Jbeta primers. Only in-frame clones appear in the TCRdb table, and some are missing; sequencing was by immunoSEQ multiplex PCR. The data contain some 160,000 clones, around 80% of them singletons. The sequenced material came from PBMCs. All receptors come from a male donor in good health and CMV-seropositive.

The chain joins TRBV9 to TRBJ1-1; D call uncertain. Germline V lookup: CDR1 SGDLS, CDR2 YYNGEE. The CDR3 extends over 14 amino acids. Deletions cut 1 base from V and 1 base from J, with 8 bases between. CDR3 sequence (DNA): TGTGCCAGCAGCGTATATGCGGAGAACACTGAAGCTTTCTTT. This encodes CASSVYAENTEAFF.

This sequence joins TRBV11-3 and TRBJ2-2; 9 bases are a match to TRBD1. This CDR3 is 16 amino acids long. The J segment lost 4 bases and the V segment lost 5 bases, leaving 8 bases of the junction unmatched. Per germline, CDR1 SGHNT and CDR2 YENEEA. CDR3 DNA sequence: TGTGCCAGCAGCGGAGGACAGGGGTCGGGCACCGGGGAGCTGTTTTTT. It encodes CASSGGQGSGTGELFF.

The V and J genes are TRBV7-2 and TRBJ1-2; 7 nucleotides align to TRBD1. The V and J ends lost 2 bases and 6 bases, in that order; junction bases with no gene match: 9. The CDR3 has 15 residues. Germline loops: CDR1 SGHTA, CDR2 FQGNSA. The CDR3 DNA sequence: TGTGCCAGCAGCTTATACGAGGGGGCGAGTCATGGCTACACCTTC. This encodes CASSLYEGASHGYTF.

J is TRBJ2-1 and V is TRBV20-1, with D possibly matching TRBD2 (5 bases). The CDR3 has 11 residues. In germline, CDR1 is DFQATT, CDR2 SNEGSKA (reference sequence). Trimming took 3 bases from V and 7 from J, leaving 7 bases between them. The CDR3 protein is CSARWENEQFF. In DNA, the CDR3 is TGCAGTGCTAGGTGGGAGAATGAGCAGTTCTTC.

This chain links TRBV10-3 with TRBJ1-5; possible D gene TRBD1, 5 bases. V lost 3 bases to trimming and J lost 1 base, with 10 bases between them. Germline lookup yields CDR1 ENHRY and CDR2 SYGVKD. The CDR3 runs 15 residues. CDR3 amino acids: CAISEQVGSNQPQHF. Here the CDR3 DNA reads TGTGCCATCAGTGAACAGGTGGGGAGCAATCAGCCCCAGCATTTT.

This clone was picked up a small number of times. The rearrangement joins TRBV30 to TRBJ2-1; 10 nucleotides align to TRBD2. The CDR3 spans 13 residues. The ends lost 8 bases at V and 5 bases at J; junction bases unmatched: 6. The germline V gene encodes CDR1 GTSNPN and CDR2 SVGIG (reference sequence). The CDR3 is CAREREGHNEQFF. Here the CDR3 DNA reads TGTGCCCGTGAGCGGGAGGGTCACAATGAGCAGTTCTTC.

The table lists this clone with a count of one. The V and J genes are TRBV4-1 and TRBJ2-3; no clear D. Germline V gives CDR1 MGHRA, CDR2 YSYEKL. V was cut by 0 bases and J by 1 base, with 8 bases left in between. The CDR3 runs to 15 residues. The CDR3, as DNA: TGCGCCAGCAGCCAAGACGTGGGCGGCACAGATACGCAGTATTTT. It codes for CASSQDVGGTDTQYF.

CDR3 DNA: TGCGCCAGCAGCTCGGCGGGGTCCGGGGCCAACGTCCTGACTTTC. Protein: CASSSAGSGANVLTF. The chain is built from TRBV4-1 and TRBJ2-6, with D possibly being TRBD2 (6 bases). The CDR3 runs 15 residues. CDR1 is MGHRA and CDR2 is YSYEKL in the germline V gene. With 5 bases removed from V and 4 bases from J, the gap between germline ends came to 12 bases.

This chain links TRBV28 with TRBJ2-1, with TRBD1 identical over 7 bases. V lost 7 bases, J lost 8 bases, and 14 bases stayed unmatched. CDR3 length: 15 amino acids. Germline lookup yields CDR1 MDHEN and CDR2 SYDVKM. DNA of the CDR3: TGTGCCAGCAACTTACTAGATCAAACAGGGGATGAGCAGTTCTTC. Translation: CASNLLDQTGDEQFF. Full variable domain (missing parts from reference TRBV28 and TRBJ2-1): DVKVTQSSRYLVKRTGEKVFLECVQDMDHENMFWYRQDPGLGLRLIYFSYDVKMKEKGDIPEGYSVSREKKERFSLILESASTNQTSMYLCASNLLDQTGDEQFFGPGTRLTVL.

This chain uses TRBV5-4 with TRBJ2-5; tentatively, D is TRBD2 (6 bases). The germline CDR1 and CDR2 sequences are SGHNT and YYREEE (reference sequence). V was shortened by 1 base and J by 4 bases, with 8 bases between the two germline ends. The CDR3 consists of 13 residues. CDR3 region: CASSLMGGETQYF. DNA of the CDR3: TGTGCCAGCAGCTTGATGGGAGGAGAGACCCAGTACTTC.

This clone showed up just a few times. The V gene is TRBV7-6, the J gene TRBJ2-3; D gene ambiguous. The CDR3 is 14 residues long. The V end lost 1 base, the J end lost 4 bases, and 9 bases lay between the germline ends. The germline CDR1 and CDR2 sequences are SGHVS and FNYEAQ. CDR3 sequence (DNA): TGTGCCAGCAGCTTAGATCAGGTCCCAGATACGCAGTATTTT. It is translated as CASSLDQVPDTQYF.

The rearrangement links TRBV19 to TRBJ2-7; tentatively, D is TRBD1 (5 bases). Germline CDR1 reads LNHDA; CDR2 reads SQIVND (reference sequence). CDR3 length equals 15 residues. Trimming left V 3 bases short and J 2 bases short, with 14 bases between. In nucleotides, the CDR3 is TGTGCCAGTAGTATGACAGTGAGGCACCCCTACGAGCAGTACTTC. Translating it yields CASSMTVRHPYEQYF.

Only a few counts were recorded for this clone. The chain uses TRBV11-1 and TRBJ2-1; 11 positions agree with TRBD2. Germline V CDR1 and CDR2: SGHAT, FQDESV (reference sequence). This CDR3 region has 15 residues. J was trimmed by 6 bases and V by 2 bases; bases with no gene match: 3. The CDR3, as DNA: TGTGCCAGCAGCTTACTCGGACTAGCGGGCAATGAGCAGTTCTTC. This translates into CASSLLGLAGNEQFF. Drawing the rest from reference TRBV11-1 and TRBJ2-1, the complete variable domain is EAEVAQSPRYKITEKSQAVAFWCDPISGHATLYWYRQILGQGPELLVQFQDESVVDDSQLPKDRFSAERLKGVDSTLKIQPAELGDSAMYLCASSLLGLAGNEQFFGPGTRLTVL.

CDR3 sequence (DNA): TGTGCCAGCAGCTTAACGGTAGTGACTCGGGAGAACTATGGCTACACCTTC. Its translation is CASSLTVVTRENYGYTF. The chain couples TRBV7-8 to TRBJ1-2, with D uncertain. The CDR3 contains 17 residues. V was shortened by 2 bases and J by 2 bases, with 18 bases between the two germline ends. The germline CDR1 and CDR2 sequences are SGHVS and FQNEAQ.

The chain employs TRBV5-1 and TRBJ2-7; 13 bases agree with TRBD2. After removal of 4 bases from V and 0 bases from J, the junction contained 10 bases not matched to a gene. In germline, CDR1 is SGHRS, CDR2 YFSETQ. The CDR3 consists of 18 residues. The CDR3 loop is CASSPLGTSGVSSYEQYF. The CDR3 bases are TGCGCCAGCAGCCCATTAGGGACTAGCGGGGTCAGCTCCTACGAGCAGTACTTC.

This sequence joins TRBV7-9 and TRBJ1-1; D is undetermined. The CDR3 consists of 14 residues. Trimming left V 7 bases short and J 4 bases short, with 16 bases between. The germline CDR1 and CDR2 sequences are SEHNR and FQNEAQ (reference sequence). CDR3 residues: CASTEGRRTTEAFF. DNA of the CDR3: TGTGCCAGCACGGAGGGTAGAAGGACCACTGAAGCTTTCTTT.